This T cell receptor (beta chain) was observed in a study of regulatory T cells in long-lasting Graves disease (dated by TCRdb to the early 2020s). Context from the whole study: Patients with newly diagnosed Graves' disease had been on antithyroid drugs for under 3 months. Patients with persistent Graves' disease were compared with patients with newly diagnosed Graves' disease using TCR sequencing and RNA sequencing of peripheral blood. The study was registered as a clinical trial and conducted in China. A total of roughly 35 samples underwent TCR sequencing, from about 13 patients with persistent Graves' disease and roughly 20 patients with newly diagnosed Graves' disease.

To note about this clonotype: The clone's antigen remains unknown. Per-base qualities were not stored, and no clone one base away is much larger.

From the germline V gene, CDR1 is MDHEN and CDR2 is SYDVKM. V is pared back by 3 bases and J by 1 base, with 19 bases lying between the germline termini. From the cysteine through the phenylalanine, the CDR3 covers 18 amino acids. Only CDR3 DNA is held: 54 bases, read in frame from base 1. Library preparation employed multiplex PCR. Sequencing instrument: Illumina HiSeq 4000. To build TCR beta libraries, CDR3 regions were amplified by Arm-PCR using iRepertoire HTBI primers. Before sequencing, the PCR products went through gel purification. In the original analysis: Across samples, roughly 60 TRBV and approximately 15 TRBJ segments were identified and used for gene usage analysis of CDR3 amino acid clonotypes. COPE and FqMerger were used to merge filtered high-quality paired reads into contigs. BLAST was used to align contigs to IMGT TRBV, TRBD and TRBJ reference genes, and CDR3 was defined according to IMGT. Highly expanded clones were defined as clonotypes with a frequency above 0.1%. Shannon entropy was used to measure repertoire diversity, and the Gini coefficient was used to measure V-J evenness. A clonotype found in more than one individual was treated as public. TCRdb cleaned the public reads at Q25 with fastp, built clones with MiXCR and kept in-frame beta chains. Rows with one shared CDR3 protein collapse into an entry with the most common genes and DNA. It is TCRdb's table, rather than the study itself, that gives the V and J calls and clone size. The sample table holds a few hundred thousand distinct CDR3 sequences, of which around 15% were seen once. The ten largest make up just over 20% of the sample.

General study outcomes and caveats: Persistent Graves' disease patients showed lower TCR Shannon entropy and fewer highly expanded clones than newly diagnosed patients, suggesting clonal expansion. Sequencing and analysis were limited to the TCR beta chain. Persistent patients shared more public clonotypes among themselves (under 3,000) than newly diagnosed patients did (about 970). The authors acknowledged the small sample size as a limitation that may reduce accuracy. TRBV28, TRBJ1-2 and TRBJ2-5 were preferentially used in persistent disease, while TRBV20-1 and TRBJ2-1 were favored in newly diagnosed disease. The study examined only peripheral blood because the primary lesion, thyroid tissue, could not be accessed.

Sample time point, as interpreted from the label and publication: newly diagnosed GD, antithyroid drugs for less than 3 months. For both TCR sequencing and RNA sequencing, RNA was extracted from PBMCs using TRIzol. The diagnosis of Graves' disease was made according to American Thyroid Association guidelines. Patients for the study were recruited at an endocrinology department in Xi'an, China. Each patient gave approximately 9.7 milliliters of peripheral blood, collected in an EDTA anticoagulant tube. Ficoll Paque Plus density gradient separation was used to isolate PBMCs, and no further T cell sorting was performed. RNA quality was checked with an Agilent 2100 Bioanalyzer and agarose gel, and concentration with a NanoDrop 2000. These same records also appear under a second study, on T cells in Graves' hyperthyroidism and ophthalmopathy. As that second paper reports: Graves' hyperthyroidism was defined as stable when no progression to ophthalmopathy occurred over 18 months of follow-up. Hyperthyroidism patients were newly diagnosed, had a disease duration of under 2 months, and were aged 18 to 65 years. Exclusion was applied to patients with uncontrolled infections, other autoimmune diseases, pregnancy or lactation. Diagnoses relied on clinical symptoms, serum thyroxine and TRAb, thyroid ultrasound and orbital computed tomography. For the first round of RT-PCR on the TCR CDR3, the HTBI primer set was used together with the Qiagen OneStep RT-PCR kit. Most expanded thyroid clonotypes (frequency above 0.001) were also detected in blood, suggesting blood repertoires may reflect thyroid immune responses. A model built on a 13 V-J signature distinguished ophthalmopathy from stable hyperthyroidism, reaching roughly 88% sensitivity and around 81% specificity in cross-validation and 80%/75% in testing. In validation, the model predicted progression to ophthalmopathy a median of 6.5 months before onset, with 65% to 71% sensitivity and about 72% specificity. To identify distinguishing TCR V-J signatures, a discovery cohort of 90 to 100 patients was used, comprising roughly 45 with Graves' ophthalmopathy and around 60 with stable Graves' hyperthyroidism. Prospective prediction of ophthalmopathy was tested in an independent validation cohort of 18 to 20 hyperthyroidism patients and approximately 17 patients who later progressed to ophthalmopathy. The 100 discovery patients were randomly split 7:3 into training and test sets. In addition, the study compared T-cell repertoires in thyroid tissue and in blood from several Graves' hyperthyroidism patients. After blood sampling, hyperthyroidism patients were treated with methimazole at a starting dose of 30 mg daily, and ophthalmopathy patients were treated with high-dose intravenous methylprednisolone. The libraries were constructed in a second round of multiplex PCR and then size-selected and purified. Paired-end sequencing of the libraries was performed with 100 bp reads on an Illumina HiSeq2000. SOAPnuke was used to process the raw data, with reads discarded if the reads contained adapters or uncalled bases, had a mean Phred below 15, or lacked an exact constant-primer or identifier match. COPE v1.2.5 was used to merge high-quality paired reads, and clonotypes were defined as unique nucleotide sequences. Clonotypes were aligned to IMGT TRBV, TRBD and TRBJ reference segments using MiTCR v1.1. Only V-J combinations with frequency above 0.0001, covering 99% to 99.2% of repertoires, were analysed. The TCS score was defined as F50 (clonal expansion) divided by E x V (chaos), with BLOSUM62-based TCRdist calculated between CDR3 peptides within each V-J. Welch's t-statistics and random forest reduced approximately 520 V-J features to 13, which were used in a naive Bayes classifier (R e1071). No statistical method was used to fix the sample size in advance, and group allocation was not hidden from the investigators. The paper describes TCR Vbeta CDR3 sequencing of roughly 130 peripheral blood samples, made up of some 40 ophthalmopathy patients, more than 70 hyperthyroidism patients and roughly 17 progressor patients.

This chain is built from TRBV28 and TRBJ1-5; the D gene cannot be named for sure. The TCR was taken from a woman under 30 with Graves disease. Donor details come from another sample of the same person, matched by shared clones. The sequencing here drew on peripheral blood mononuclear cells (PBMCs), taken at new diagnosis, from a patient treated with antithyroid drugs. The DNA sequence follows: TGTGCCAGCAGTTTTTCCCCCTCGAGTTTACCGAGCAATCAGCCCCAGCATTTT. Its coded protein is CASSFSPSSLPSNQPQHF. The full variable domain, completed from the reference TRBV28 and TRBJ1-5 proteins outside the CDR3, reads DVKVTQSSRYLVKRTGEKVFLECVQDMDHENMFWYRQDPGLGLRLIYFSYDVKMKEKGDIPEGYSVSREKKERFSLILESASTNQTSMYLCASSFSPSSLPSNQPQHFGDGTRLSIL.